The entry below describes one T cell receptor beta chain. Its antigen is unidentified. The CDR3 has 16 amino acids. This sample is part of a study of siplizumab effects on memory and regulatory T cells. Study-level findings and limits: Alloreactive CD4+ clones that could be mapped were on average about 70% Treg-derived with siplizumab, against less than 30% in controls.

Using immunoSEQ multiplex PCR, the repertoire was profiled, and TCRdb retains in-frame clones only, with some absent. The table lists about 100,000 clones, 93% of them singletons. The sequencing input was Tregs sorted from blood. The chain carries TRBV12-2 and TRBJ2-7. TRBV12-2 represents a pseudogene. The clonotype was recovered from a human donor in good health. The CDR3 coding sequence is TGTGCAAGTCGCTTGACCCCGGGACCGCGAAGACGGGAGCAGTACTTC. Its protein product is CASRLTPGPRRREQYF.